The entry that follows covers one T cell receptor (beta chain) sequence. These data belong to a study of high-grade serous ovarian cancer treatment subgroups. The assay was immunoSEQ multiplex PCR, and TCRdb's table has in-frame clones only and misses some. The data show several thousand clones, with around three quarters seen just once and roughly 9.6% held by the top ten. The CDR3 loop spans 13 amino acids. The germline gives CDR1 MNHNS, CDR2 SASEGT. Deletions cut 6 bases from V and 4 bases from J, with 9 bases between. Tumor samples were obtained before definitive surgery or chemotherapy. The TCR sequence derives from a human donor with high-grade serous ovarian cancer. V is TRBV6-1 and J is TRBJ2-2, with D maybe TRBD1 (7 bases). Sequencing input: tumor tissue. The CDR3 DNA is TGTGCCAGCAGGCAGGGGGGCACCGGGGAGCTGTTTTTT. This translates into CASRQGGTGELFF.